The 16 T cell receptor beta chains listed next were all sequenced from one sample in a study of T cells in Graves' hyperthyroidism and ophthalmopathy. Authors of the study amplified TCR beta CDR3 regions from RNA transcripts. Initially, a first-round RT-PCR of the TCR CDR3 employed the HTBI primer set. MiXCR, applied by TCRdb to the multiplex PCR reads, yields one record per CDR3 protein. The profile shows hundreds of thousands of distinct CDR3 sequences, about 43% of them singletons. The sample comprised peripheral blood or thyroid tissue (not recorded which). Every receptor here comes from a woman aged 18-29 years with Graves' hyperthyroidism.

The J gene is TRBJ1-5, the V gene TRBV7-2; D gene unclear. V was cut by 1 base and J by 0 bases, with 7 bases left in between. There are 15 residues in the CDR3. CDR1 is SGHTA and CDR2 is FQGNSA in the germline V gene. The CDR3 protein is CASSLVAFSNQPQHF. The CDR3 region has the DNA TGTGCCAGCAGCTTAGTGGCGTTTAGCAATCAGCCCCAGCATTTT.

V usage is TRBV7-6 and J usage is TRBJ2-2, with 9 bases that match TRBD2. The CDR3 consists of 15 residues. Unmatched junction bases numbered 4, after V lost 5 bases and J lost 3 bases. Germline values: CDR1 SGHVS, CDR2 FNYEAQ. The CDR3 is CASSISGRYTGELFF. The CDR3 DNA reads as TGTGCCAGCAGCATAAGCGGGAGGTACACCGGGGAGCTGTTTTTT.

The chain links TRBV5-1 to TRBJ1-2; 11 bases are a match to TRBD1. Germline values: CDR1 SGHRS, CDR2 YFSETQ. The ends lost 7 bases at V and 5 bases at J; junction bases unmatched: 4. The CDR3 is 13 amino acids. CDR3 nucleotides: TGCGCCAGCTTACGGGACAGGGGGTATGGCTACACCTTC. The encoded protein is CASLRDRGYGYTF.

This clonotype was counted once. The chain is built from TRBV7-9 and TRBJ2-7; D remains ambiguous. The CDR3 is made up of 12 amino acids. The V gene lost 8 bases and the J gene lost 6 bases, with 14 bases spanning the gap. Germline V gene data show CDR1 as SEHNR and CDR2 as FQNEAQ (reference sequence). The CDR3 nucleotides are TGTGCCAGCGGAACGGCAGGCGGCGAGCAGTACTTC. It encodes CASGTAGGEQYF.

This clonotype was seen a handful of times. The rearrangement links TRBV10-3 to TRBJ1-4, with D unclear. This CDR3 spans 15 amino acids. The germline V gene has CDR1 ENHRY and CDR2 SYGVKD. V lost 7 bases, J lost 0 bases, and 12 bases lay in between. In DNA form, the CDR3 reads TGTGCCATCACGTGGCAGTCTCCAACTAATGAAAAACTGTTTTTT. Translating gives CAITWQSPTNEKLFF.

In nucleotides, the CDR3 is TGTGCCATCAGTGAGTCGGCCGAGGATAATTCACCCCTCCACTTT. Protein product: CAISESAEDNSPLHF. The chain employs TRBV10-3 and TRBJ1-6, with unresolved D. Per the germline V gene, CDR1 is ENHRY and CDR2 is SYGVKD. V was trimmed by 0 bases and J by 5 bases, leaving 8 bases between them. CDR3 size: 15 residues.

The V gene is TRBV7-9, the J gene TRBJ1-5; maybe TRBD1 (5 bases). V lost 5 bases and J 10 bases, leaving 15 bases between the germline ends. The CDR3 has 13 residues. Germline loops: CDR1 SEHNR, CDR2 FQNEAQ (reference sequence). The CDR3 DNA reads TGTGCCAGCAGCCAAGATAGGGGATATCCCCAGCATTTT. It encodes CASSQDRGYPQHF.

The J gene is TRBJ1-1, the V gene TRBV19; D is unclear. V lost 7 bases to trimming and J lost 0 bases, with 12 bases between them. Germline V gives CDR1 LNHDA, CDR2 SQIVND (reference sequence). The CDR3 is 14 amino acids. The CDR3: CASNFDPLNTEAFF. The CDR3, as DNA: TGTGCCAGTAACTTCGACCCGCTGAACACTGAAGCTTTCTTT.

Only a few counts were recorded for this clonotype. The chain joins TRBV2 to TRBJ1-3, with D maybe TRBD1 (5 bases). Deletions cut 6 bases from V and 3 bases from J, with 24 bases between. Per the germline V gene, CDR1 is SNHLY and CDR2 is FYNNEI. The CDR3 extends over 18 amino acids. The CDR3 DNA is TGTGCCAGCAGCTCTTTCGGGACGGGGAAAGTGGATGGAAACACCATATATTTT. This sequence encodes CASSSFGTGKVDGNTIYF. Together with reference TRBV2 and TRBJ1-3, the CDR3 gives the full variable domain: EPEVTQTPSHQVTQMGQEVILRCVPISNHLYFYWYRQILGQKVEFLVSFYNNEISEKSEIFDDQFSVERPDGSNFTLKIRSTKLEDSAMYFCASSSFGTGKVDGNTIYFGEGSWLTVV.

The V and J genes are TRBV11-2 and TRBJ1-2, with unresolved D. Germline CDR1 is SGHAT and CDR2 is FQNNGV. V gave up 7 bases and J gave up 5 bases, with 14 bases separating them. The CDR3 contains 13 residues. The CDR3 DNA sequence: TGTGCCAGCACGCGGGCTTTTGAGTATGGCTACACCTTC. Translated, it gives CASTRAFEYGYTF.

The chain joins TRBV24-1 to TRBJ1-1, with 8 bases matching TRBD1. The germline gives CDR1 KGHDR, CDR2 SFDVKD. This CDR3 has 15 amino acids. Trimming cost V 6 bases and J 2 bases; bases outside gene matches: 7. For the CDR3, the DNA is TGTGCCACCAGTTTAGGGGGACAGGCCAACACTGAAGCTTTCTTT. This codes for CATSLGGQANTEAFF.

To note about this clonotype: At one boundary the junction diverges from the germline segment, which might be a read error. The gene calls are TRBV2 and TRBJ1-6; maybe TRBD1 (5 bases). This CDR3 is built from 17 residues. Germline V CDR1 and CDR2: SNHLY, FYNNEI. The CDR3 spells CASSQESGRRVGSPLHF. DNA for the CDR3: TGCGCCAGCAGCCAAGAATCGGGGCGCCGGGTGGGATCACCCCTCCACTTT.

This clonotype was counted a few times. This chain joins TRBV20-1 and TRBJ2-5, with D unresolved. Trimming stripped 2 bases from V and 2 bases from J, with 6 bases between. Per the germline V gene, CDR1 is DFQATT and CDR2 is SNEGSKA (reference sequence). This CDR3 region has 12 residues. In DNA form, the CDR3 reads TGCAGTGCTAGAAGGGATCAAGAGACCCAGTACTTC. This sequence encodes CSARRDQETQYF.

This clonotype was counted a few times. V is TRBV2 and J is TRBJ1-1; D is unresolved. The CDR3 extends over 14 amino acids. CDR1 and CDR2 from the germline V gene are SNHLY and FYNNEI. Trimming pared 4 bases from V and 0 bases from J, leaving 9 bases between. CDR3 sequence: CASSAVVLNTEAFF. CDR3 nucleotides: TGTGCCAGCAGTGCGGTAGTCTTGAACACTGAAGCTTTCTTT.

The chain has TRBV7-9 and TRBJ1-1; D perhaps matches TRBD1 (5 bases). Looked up from germline, CDR1 is SEHNR and CDR2 is FQNEAQ (reference sequence). Trimming took off 5 bases at V and 5 bases at J, with 18 bases between the two ends. The CDR3 runs 15 residues. CDR3 nucleotides: TGTGCCAGCAGCCTCATTACAGGACTAGTTACTGAAGCTTTCTTT. This gives the protein CASSLITGLVTEAFF.

This rearrangement joins TRBV7-3 to TRBJ2-1; no clear D gene. The closer fit of TRBJ2-7 to the DNA end suggests the J call may be wrong. Germline loops: CDR1 SGHTA, CDR2 FQGTGA. This CDR3 has 15 residues. The CDR3 sequence is CASSLRQILTNEQYF. The CDR3 DNA follows: TGTGCCAGCAGCCTGAGACAAATACTCACCAATGAGCAGTACTTC.